This T cell receptor (beta chain) was recovered during a study of blood T cell repertoires in COVID-19. Study context: Material from acute and convalescent COVID-19 was sourced from the United States, Italy and Spain. The cDNA or gDNA used as material had been derived from T cells, B-cell-depleted T cells, or PBMCs.

Seattle's enrolled individuals joined amid active infection and were then monitored longitudinally. The CDR3 covers 14 residues. V was trimmed by 5 bases and J by 4 bases, leaving 13 bases between them. The V gene's germline CDR1 is SGHRS and CDR2 YFSETQ. In the authors' workflow: Estimation of nucleated cell counts relied on the amplification of reference gene primers. TCRdb's copy holds only in-frame clones and misses some; the assay was immunoSEQ multiplex PCR. V and J calls and clone size are given by that table; D and trimming were obtained from the DNA. This sample carries 250,000 to 300,000 clones, approximately 89% of them seen once, and the ten largest clones take about 9.4%.

The chain recombines TRBV5-1 with TRBJ1-5; possibly TRBD1 for D (5 bases). The source of this sequence is a woman in her seventies with COVID-19, enrolled during active disease. Sequencing was done on a sample of peripheral blood. The CDR3 region is CASSRSGGNQPQHF. CDR3 nucleotide sequence: TGCGCCAGCAGTAGATCGGGGGGAAATCAGCCCCAGCATTTT.